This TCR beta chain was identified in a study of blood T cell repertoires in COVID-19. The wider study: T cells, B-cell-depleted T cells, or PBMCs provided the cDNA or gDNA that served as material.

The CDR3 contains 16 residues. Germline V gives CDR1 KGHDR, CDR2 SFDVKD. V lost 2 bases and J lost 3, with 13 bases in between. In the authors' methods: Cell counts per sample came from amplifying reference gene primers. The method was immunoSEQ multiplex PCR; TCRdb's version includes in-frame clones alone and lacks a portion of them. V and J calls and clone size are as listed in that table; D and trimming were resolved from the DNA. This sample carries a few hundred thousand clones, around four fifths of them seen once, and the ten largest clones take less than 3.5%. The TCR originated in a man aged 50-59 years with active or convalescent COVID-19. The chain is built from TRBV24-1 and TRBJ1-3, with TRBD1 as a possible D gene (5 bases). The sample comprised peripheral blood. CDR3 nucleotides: TGTGCCACCAGTGATTCCCGGGGGTTCCATGGAAACACCATATATTTT. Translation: CATSDSRGFHGNTIYF.